This TCR beta chain was recovered during a study of cytomegalovirus exposure and HLA in healthy donors. Concerning this clone: Its antigen remains unknown.

Notes on the study in general: A few V segments could not be told apart, such as TRBV6-2 and TRBV6-3, and were left out. When analyzed later, a missense DCLRE1C variant was found to be linked to TCR beta V- and J-gene trimming. An analysis was carried out later, and it reportedly showed fewer N-insertions in an Asian-associated ancestry cluster than the approximately 670-donor mean.

Germline V gene lookup returns CDR1 SGHRS and CDR2 YFSETQ. V lost 5 bases and J lost 5, with 19 bases in between. This CDR3 comprises 15 residues. The PCR employed 60 Vbeta primers together with 13 Jbeta primers. The protocol was immunoSEQ multiplex PCR, while the TCRdb copy is restricted to in-frame clones and leaves out a portion. The data hold about 97,000 clones, with 65% to 85% observed a single time. The genes are TRBV5-1 and TRBJ2-5; D perhaps matches TRBD1 (6 bases). This clonotype was sampled from a man aged 35 to 55 in good health and CMV-seropositive. Sequencing input: PBMCs. DNA for the CDR3: TGCGCCAGCAGGCCCGACAGCGTTCAGGGGGAGACCCAGTACTTC. This codes for CASRPDSVQGETQYF.